Listed below are T cell receptor beta chains from one sample, sequenced in a study of CXCR3-negative and CXCR3-positive naive CD8 T cells. TCRdb re-called the 5' RACE reads and gives one entry per CDR3 protein, without DNA. This table lists some 54,000 distinct CDR3 sequences. The sequencing input was naive CXCR3+ CD8+ T cells from blood. The receptors originated from a human donor in good health. Some clones in this sample may be carry-over from other donors' samples. Both conserved end residues are part of each CDR3.

j_gene: TRBJ2-1
v_gene: TRBV5-1
CDR3aa: CASSTAWDEQFF

j_gene: TRBJ2-2
v_gene: TRBV4-3
CDR3aa: CASSPGQETGELFF

j_gene: TRBJ1-1
v_gene: TRBV12-3/TRBV12-4
CDR3aa: CASSRTVSAEAFF

j_gene: TRBJ1-2
v_gene: TRBV5-5
CDR3aa: CASSLGQGPNYGYTF

j_gene: TRBJ2-2
v_gene: TRBV6-2/TRBV6-3
CDR3aa: CASSYRDRDMKTGELFF

j_gene: TRBJ2-3
v_gene: TRBV29-1
CDR3aa: CSANEYLSTDTEYF

j_gene: TRBJ2-7
v_gene: TRBV15
CDR3aa: CATSSTDGYEQYF

j_gene: TRBJ2-3
v_gene: TRBV7-2
CDR3aa: CASSLWGGGMADTQYF

j_gene: TRBJ2-7
v_gene: TRBV9
CDR3aa: CTSSVSRVRSLYEQYF

j_gene: TRBJ2-3
v_gene: TRBV28
CDR3aa: CASRRTEVDLMTGDTQYF

j_gene: TRBJ2-3
v_gene: TRBV7-9
CDR3aa: CASSSGQGIDTQYF

j_gene: TRBJ2-1
v_gene: TRBV7-8
CDR3aa: CASGTGSSYNEQFF

j_gene: TRBJ2-7
v_gene: TRBV5-8
CDR3aa: CASSLAMGAGTYEQYF

j_gene: TRBJ1-4
v_gene: TRBV30
CDR3aa: CAWTGGWGEKLFF

j_gene: TRBJ2-7
v_gene: TRBV4-1
CDR3aa: CASSQVSTSGTYEQYF

j_gene: TRBJ1-2
v_gene: TRBV2
CDR3aa: CAMIRTGTNYGYTF

j_gene: TRBJ1-1
v_gene: TRBV7-9
CDR3aa: CASSLLAEAFF

j_gene: TRBJ1-6
v_gene: TRBV4-3
CDR3aa: CASSQVAGAANSPLHF

j_gene: TRBJ2-1
v_gene: TRBV7-6
CDR3aa: CASSPTSGRSGNEQFF

j_gene: TRBJ1-2
v_gene: TRBV5-1
CDR3aa: CASMPFTPGEDSYGYTF

j_gene: TRBJ2-7
v_gene: TRBV5-6
CDR3aa: CASSVGREQYF

j_gene: TRBJ2-7
v_gene: TRBV5-5
CDR3aa: CASSYNYEQYF

j_gene: TRBJ2-7
v_gene: TRBV5-1
CDR3aa: CASSPGRVSYEQYF

j_gene: TRBJ2-2
v_gene: TRBV11-3
CDR3aa: CASSPRAGASDGGELFF

j_gene: TRBJ2-5
v_gene: TRBV29-1
CDR3aa: CSVEDQGLAEEETQYF

j_gene: TRBJ2-4
v_gene: TRBV25-1
CDR3aa: CASSEGYSIQYF

j_gene: TRBJ2-7
v_gene: TRBV7-6
CDR3aa: CASQTGSGSYEQYF

j_gene: TRBJ2-1
v_gene: TRBV5-5
CDR3aa: CASSESRGAQFF

j_gene: TRBJ2-7
v_gene: TRBV29-1
CDR3aa: CSVEGAGGYEQYF

j_gene: TRBJ1-2
v_gene: TRBV9
CDR3aa: CASSVEPRLQYGYTF

j_gene: TRBJ2-5
v_gene: TRBV28
CDR3aa: CASSLVYPGETQYF

j_gene: TRBJ2-4
v_gene: TRBV7-8
CDR3aa: CASSLEGGLAGAKNIQYF

j_gene: TRBJ2-2
v_gene: TRBV7-2
CDR3aa: CASSTRQGAFTGELFF

j_gene: TRBJ2-5
v_gene: TRBV7-9
CDR3aa: CASSFAGPAKETQYF

j_gene: TRBJ2-1
v_gene: TRBV15
CDR3aa: CATSRPSSYNEQFF

j_gene: TRBJ2-7
v_gene: TRBV7-2
CDR3aa: CASSLDARTSGVVSYEQYF

j_gene: TRBJ2-2
v_gene: TRBV11-2
CDR3aa: CASSPDFTGELFF

j_gene: TRBJ2-5
v_gene: TRBV4-1
CDR3aa: CASSQRDGKETQYF

j_gene: TRBJ2-6
v_gene: TRBV7-6
CDR3aa: CASSPPAHCGANVLTF

j_gene: TRBJ2-3
v_gene: TRBV12-3/TRBV12-4
CDR3aa: CASSSLAGGPGDTQYF

j_gene: TRBJ2-3
v_gene: TRBV27
CDR3aa: CASSLGVGGPTDTQYF

j_gene: TRBJ2-3
v_gene: TRBV10-3
CDR3aa: CAIFSGPSGTDTQYF

j_gene: TRBJ2-2
v_gene: TRBV11-2
CDR3aa: CASSWARTTGELFF

j_gene: TRBJ1-4
v_gene: TRBV4-3
CDR3aa: CASSHVEGAGWEKLFF

j_gene: TRBJ1-6
v_gene: TRBV4-3
CDR3aa: CASSQDRGDNSPLHF

j_gene: TRBJ2-1
v_gene: TRBV29-1
CDR3aa: CSVEFGGGRSQISYNEQFF

j_gene: TRBJ2-5
v_gene: TRBV7-9
CDR3aa: CASSLSSYRVGETQYF

j_gene: TRBJ1-2
v_gene: TRBV10-3
CDR3aa: CAISVPTDNYGYTF

j_gene: TRBJ1-1
v_gene: TRBV21-1
CDR3aa: CANHSTGGRNTEAFF

j_gene: TRBJ1-1
v_gene: TRBV19
CDR3aa: CASSIGGANTEAFF

j_gene: TRBJ2-5
v_gene: TRBV5-5
CDR3aa: CASSFGQVTETQYF

j_gene: TRBJ2-4
v_gene: TRBV7-9
CDR3aa: CASSSMGQGAAKNIQYF

j_gene: TRBJ2-4
v_gene: TRBV6-6
CDR3aa: CASSYRDRAGWGFLAKNIQYF

j_gene: TRBJ1-2
v_gene: TRBV12-3/TRBV12-4
CDR3aa: CASSFTGAGYTF

j_gene: TRBJ1-4
v_gene: TRBV7-8
CDR3aa: CASSLGTGTGKLFF

j_gene: TRBJ2-1
v_gene: TRBV6-5
CDR3aa: CASNMGPGIEQFF

j_gene: TRBJ2-1
v_gene: TRBV7-9
CDR3aa: CASSPFLLDNEQFF

j_gene: TRBJ2-1
v_gene: TRBV27
CDR3aa: CASSSVDYNEQFF

j_gene: TRBJ1-4
v_gene: TRBV6-2/TRBV6-3
CDR3aa: CASSIRTGGMEKLFF